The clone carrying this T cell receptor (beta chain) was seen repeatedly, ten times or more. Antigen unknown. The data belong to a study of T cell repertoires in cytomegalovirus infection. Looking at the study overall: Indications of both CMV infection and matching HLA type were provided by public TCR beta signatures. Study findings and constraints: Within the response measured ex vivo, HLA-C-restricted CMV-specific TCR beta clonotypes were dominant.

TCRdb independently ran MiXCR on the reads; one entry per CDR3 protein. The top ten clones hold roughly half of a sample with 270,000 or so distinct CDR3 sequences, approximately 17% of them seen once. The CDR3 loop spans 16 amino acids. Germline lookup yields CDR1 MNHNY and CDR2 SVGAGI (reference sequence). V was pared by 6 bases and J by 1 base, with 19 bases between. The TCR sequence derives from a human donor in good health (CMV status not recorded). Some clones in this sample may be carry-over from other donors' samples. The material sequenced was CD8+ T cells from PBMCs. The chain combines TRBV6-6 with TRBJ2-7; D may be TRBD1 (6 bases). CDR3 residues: CASREQGRGPSYEQYF. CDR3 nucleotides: TGTGCCAGCAGGGAACAGGGACGGGGCCCTTCCTACGAGCAGTACTTC.